The rows below give T cell receptor beta chains drawn from one sample of a study of cytomegalovirus exposure and HLA in healthy donors. Using immunoSEQ multiplex PCR, the repertoire was profiled, and TCRdb retains in-frame clones only, with some absent. The repertoire holds hundreds of thousands of clones, with 60% to 80% as singletons. Sequencing was performed on PBMCs. These receptor sequences come from a man aged 18-30 years in good health and CMV-seronegative. Both conserved end residues are part of each CDR3. Fields, in order: clone size, D gene, CDR3 length, V gene, J gene, CDR3 DNA, CDR3 protein. D genes are given only for firm matches. Clone size, where shown, is once, few, many, or a class for clones that have expanded.

clone_size: .
d_call: .
cdr3_length: 13
v_call: TRBV7-9
j_call: TRBJ2-7
cdr3_nt: TGTTCCAGCAGGCCAGACAAAGTCTACGAGCAGTACTTC
cdr3_aa: CSSRPDKVYEQYF

clone_size: .
d_call: TRBD1
cdr3_length: 15
v_call: TRBV6-1
j_call: TRBJ2-5
cdr3_nt: TGTGCCAGCAGTGGGGGACAGGCCCCGCAGGAGACCCAGTACTTC
cdr3_aa: CASSGGQAPQETQYF

clone_size: .
d_call: TRBD1
cdr3_length: 13
v_call: TRBV2
j_call: TRBJ2-7
cdr3_nt: TGTGCCAGCAGAGGGACAGGGACCGTAGAGCAGTACTTC
cdr3_aa: CASRGTGTVEQYF

clone_size: .
d_call: .
cdr3_length: 16
v_call: TRBV25-1
j_call: TRBJ1-1
cdr3_nt: TGTGCCAGCAGTGAATTTACGACAGCCAGGAACACTGAAGCTTTCTTT
cdr3_aa: CASSEFTTARNTEAFF

clone_size: .
d_call: TRBD1
cdr3_length: 14
v_call: TRBV5-6
j_call: TRBJ2-1
cdr3_nt: TGTGCCAGCAGCTTTGGGACAGGGGGGGGTGAGCAGTTCTTC
cdr3_aa: CASSFGTGGGEQFF

clone_size: .
d_call: .
cdr3_length: 14
v_call: TRBV7-9
j_call: TRBJ1-1
cdr3_nt: TGTGCCAGCAGCTTAGCGAGCGTGGGCACTGAAGCTTTCTTT
cdr3_aa: CASSLASVGTEAFF

clone_size: once
d_call: .
cdr3_length: 12
v_call: TRBV25-1
j_call: TRBJ1-1
cdr3_nt: TGTGCCAGCAAAACAGTAAACACTGAAGCTTTCTTT
cdr3_aa: CASKTVNTEAFF

clone_size: .
d_call: TRBD1
cdr3_length: 13
v_call: TRBV27
j_call: TRBJ1-1
cdr3_nt: TGTGCCAGCAGTCGACAGGGAGGATGGGAAGCTTTCTTT
cdr3_aa: CASSRQGGWEAFF

clone_size: .
d_call: .
cdr3_length: 14
v_call: TRBV4-3
j_call: TRBJ2-2
cdr3_nt: TGCGCCAGCAGCCAACAGGCGAACACCGGGGAGCTGTTTTTT
cdr3_aa: CASSQQANTGELFF

clone_size: .
d_call: TRBD1
cdr3_length: 14
v_call: TRBV7-6
j_call: TRBJ1-5
cdr3_nt: TGTGCCAGCAGCCCAGGGGGCGCGGGCCAGCCCCAGCATTTT
cdr3_aa: CASSPGGAGQPQHF

clone_size: .
d_call: .
cdr3_length: 18
v_call: TRBV7-6
j_call: TRBJ2-2
cdr3_nt: TGTGCCAGCAGCTTAGGGGCACCACAGGTCACGAACACCGGGGAGCTGTTTTTT
cdr3_aa: CASSLGAPQVTNTGELFF

clone_size: .
d_call: .
cdr3_length: 15
v_call: TRBV19
j_call: TRBJ2-6
cdr3_nt: TGTGCCAGTAGTATAGTCCACTCTGGGGCCAACGTCCTGACTTTC
cdr3_aa: CASSIVHSGANVLTF

clone_size: .
d_call: TRBD2
cdr3_length: 15
v_call: TRBV2
j_call: TRBJ2-7
cdr3_nt: TGTGCCAGCAGTGAAGTTCTAGCGGGCGGTTACGAGCAGTACTTC
cdr3_aa: CASSEVLAGGYEQYF

clone_size: .
d_call: TRBD1
cdr3_length: 15
v_call: TRBV4-3
j_call: TRBJ1-4
cdr3_nt: TGCGCCAGCAGCCAAGTTCAGGGGGCCTCTGAAAAACTGTTTTTT
cdr3_aa: CASSQVQGASEKLFF

clone_size: .
d_call: .
cdr3_length: 15
v_call: TRBV5-1
j_call: TRBJ1-6
cdr3_nt: TGCGCCAGCAGCCGGGAGGGGGGCTATAATTCACCCCTCCACTTT
cdr3_aa: CASSREGGYNSPLHF

clone_size: .
d_call: TRBD2
cdr3_length: 14
v_call: TRBV7-9
j_call: TRBJ2-3
cdr3_nt: TGTGCCAGCGCCAAGCGGGAGCTGCTAAATACGCAGTATTTT
cdr3_aa: CASAKRELLNTQYF

clone_size: .
d_call: .
cdr3_length: 16
v_call: TRBV5-1
j_call: TRBJ1-4
cdr3_nt: TGCGCCAGCAGCGAGGCCGGAGGGGAGGGTGGCGAAAAACTGTTTTTT
cdr3_aa: CASSEAGGEGGEKLFF

clone_size: .
d_call: .
cdr3_length: 13
v_call: TRBV30
j_call: TRBJ2-3
cdr3_nt: TGTGCCTGGAGTGCACAGGTTACAGATACGCAGTATTTT
cdr3_aa: CAWSAQVTDTQYF

clone_size: .
d_call: TRBD1
cdr3_length: 15
v_call: TRBV6-6
j_call: TRBJ2-3
cdr3_nt: TGTGCCAGCAGCTGGACAGGGGGCGACACAGATACGCAGTATTTT
cdr3_aa: CASSWTGGDTDTQYF

clone_size: .
d_call: .
cdr3_length: 13
v_call: TRBV11-2
j_call: TRBJ2-7
cdr3_nt: TGTGCCAGCAGCCGTTCACTACTCTACGAGCAGTACTTC
cdr3_aa: CASSRSLLYEQYF

clone_size: .
d_call: .
cdr3_length: 13
v_call: TRBV6-1
j_call: TRBJ2-1
cdr3_nt: TGTGCCAGCAGTGAATGGCGGGGCAATGAGCAGTTCTTC
cdr3_aa: CASSEWRGNEQFF

clone_size: .
d_call: .
cdr3_length: 13
v_call: TRBV6-1
j_call: TRBJ1-6
cdr3_nt: TGTGCCAGCAGTCCCCAACCCGGGAGATACTGGGACTTT
cdr3_aa: CASSPQPGRYWDF

clone_size: .
d_call: TRBD2
cdr3_length: 13
v_call: TRBV9
j_call: TRBJ2-3
cdr3_nt: TGTGCCAGCACTAGCGGGAGGACAGATACGCAGTATTTT
cdr3_aa: CASTSGRTDTQYF

clone_size: .
d_call: TRBD1
cdr3_length: 17
v_call: TRBV5-4
j_call: TRBJ2-7
cdr3_nt: TGTGCCAGCAGCTTGAAGTTGAGACAGGGGGCGGCCTACGAGCAGTACTTC
cdr3_aa: CASSLKLRQGAAYEQYF

clone_size: .
d_call: .
cdr3_length: 15
v_call: TRBV28
j_call: TRBJ1-1
cdr3_nt: TGTGCCAGCAGTTTGGGTCGGGGGTTCCGCACTGAAGCTTTCTTT
cdr3_aa: CASSLGRGFRTEAFF

clone_size: .
d_call: .
cdr3_length: 14
v_call: TRBV4-3
j_call: TRBJ1-1
cdr3_nt: TGCGCCAGCAGCCAAGATAGAGGGGAGGCTGAAGCTTTCTTT
cdr3_aa: CASSQDRGEAEAFF

clone_size: once
d_call: .
cdr3_length: 11
v_call: TRBV20-1
j_call: TRBJ2-5
cdr3_nt: TGCAGTGCTAGGAGGGAAGAGACCCAGTACTTC
cdr3_aa: CSARREETQYF

clone_size: .
d_call: .
cdr3_length: 16
v_call: TRBV7-2
j_call: TRBJ2-4
cdr3_nt: TGTGCCAGCAGCTACGACAGTTCCGCGGCCAAAAACATTCAGTACTTC
cdr3_aa: CASSYDSSAAKNIQYF

clone_size: .
d_call: TRBD2
cdr3_length: 16
v_call: TRBV28
j_call: TRBJ2-7
cdr3_nt: TGTGCCAGCACCCCCCTAAAAGCGGGGGTTCCCTACGAGCAGTACTTC
cdr3_aa: CASTPLKAGVPYEQYF

clone_size: .
d_call: .
cdr3_length: 15
v_call: TRBV28
j_call: TRBJ1-1
cdr3_nt: TGTGCCAGCAGTTTTGCAGGGCAAATGAACACTGAAGCTTTCTTT
cdr3_aa: CASSFAGQMNTEAFF

clone_size: .
d_call: .
cdr3_length: 16
v_call: TRBV10-3
j_call: TRBJ1-2
cdr3_nt: TGTGCCATCAGTGCCCCCGGCGGGGCGGGCGACTATGGCTACACCTTC
cdr3_aa: CAISAPGGAGDYGYTF

clone_size: few
d_call: .
cdr3_length: 15
v_call: TRBV15
j_call: TRBJ2-5
cdr3_nt: TGTGCCACCAGCAGAGACCGGGACTTTCAAGAGACCCAGTACTTC
cdr3_aa: CATSRDRDFQETQYF

clone_size: .
d_call: .
cdr3_length: 16
v_call: TRBV6-5
j_call: TRBJ1-1
cdr3_nt: TGTGCCAGCAGTTACTCGGGGGGGGCTGGGAACACTGAAGCTTTCTTT
cdr3_aa: CASSYSGGAGNTEAFF

clone_size: .
d_call: TRBD1
cdr3_length: 16
v_call: TRBV7-9
j_call: TRBJ2-7
cdr3_nt: TGTGCCAGCACCGGTGGTGGGACAGGGCTTACCTACGAGCAGTACTTC
cdr3_aa: CASTGGGTGLTYEQYF

clone_size: .
d_call: TRBD1
cdr3_length: 15
v_call: TRBV12-5
j_call: TRBJ2-7
cdr3_nt: TGTGCTAGTGGTTTGGGTGACAGGGGGCAAGGAGAGCAGTACTTC
cdr3_aa: CASGLGDRGQGEQYF